Shown below are 25 T cell receptor beta chains from a single sample sequenced in a study of T-cell reconstitution after alpha-beta-depleted transplantation in children. It was with unique molecular identifiers that the TCRbeta library was prepared. TCRdb called the PCR reads again in MiXCR, with one record for every CDR3 protein. Of about 200,000 distinct CDR3 sequences in the sample, about 8.2% were seen once. The sample here was PBMCs, mostly from graft donor cells, taken 360 days after TCRalphabeta/CD19-depleted stem cell transplant. The receptors stem from a male patient between 2 and 15 years old who had a stem cell transplant for acute myeloid leukemia, so the T cells may come from the graft donor.

This clonotype was recorded a few times. V gene TRBV20-1 combines with J gene TRBJ2-3, with TRBD2 identical over 10 bases. V lost 5 bases to trimming and J lost 6 bases; unmatched junction nucleotides: 11. The CDR3 totals 15 residues. Germline CDR1 DFQATT, CDR2 SNEGSKA (reference sequence). CDR3 residues: CSAPRAGGGCDTQYF. The CDR3 DNA reads TGCAGTGCTCCCAGAGCGGGAGGGGGATGTGATACGCAGTATTTT.

The table lists this clonotype with many counts. V is TRBV30 and J is TRBJ2-1; 7 bases are a match to TRBD1. V shed 1 base and J 9 bases; nucleotides not matched to a gene: 6. Germline assignment: CDR1 GTSNPN and CDR2 SVGIG (reference sequence). The CDR3 covers 13 residues. The CDR3 DNA sequence: TGTGCCTGGAGTGGAAGGGGGCAAGGTGAGCAGTTCTTC. Translated: CAWSGRGQGEQFF.

Ten or more counts support this clonotype. The CDR3, as DNA: TGTGCCAGTAAAAAGTTGAGGGGGCGTAATGAGCAGTTCTTC. Translated, it gives CASKKLRGRNEQFF. The chain couples TRBV19 to TRBJ2-1, with 7 positions matching TRBD1. V lost 7 bases to trimming and J lost 7 bases; unmatched junction nucleotides: 10. Germline CDR1 LNHDA, CDR2 SQIVND (reference sequence). The length of the CDR3 is 14 residues.

The chain recombines TRBV29-1 with TRBJ2-3; 9 bases map to TRBD2. The CDR3 totals 14 residues. CDR1 is SQVTM, CDR2 ANQGSEA, per germline. Trimming took 6 bases from V and 4 from J; bases not matched to a gene: 8. In nucleotides, the CDR3 is TGCAGCGTCCGTGGGCGGGAGGGGCCAGATACGCAGTATTTT. It specifies CSVRGREGPDTQYF.

Many counts were recorded for this clonotype. The V call is TRBV29-1, the J call TRBJ2-2; D unresolved. Germline CDR1 is SQVTM and CDR2 is ANQGSEA. Trimming pared 7 bases from V and 6 bases from J, leaving 9 bases between. The CDR3 totals 11 residues. In nucleotides, the CDR3 is TGCAGCGGTAAAGGTCCCGGGGAGCTGTTTTTT. Translating it yields CSGKGPGELFF.

The table lists this clonotype with a few counts. V is TRBV7-2 and J is TRBJ2-6; D is undetermined. V dropped 10 bases and J dropped 4 bases, with 8 bases sitting between them. Germline V gives CDR1 SGHTA, CDR2 FQGNSA. This CDR3 is built from 12 residues. CDR3 DNA: TGTGCCATCCCCTTCGGGGCCAACGTCCTGACTTTC. Amino acid sequence: CAIPFGANVLTF.

This clonotype was found many times. The rearrangement joins TRBV12-3 or TRBV12-4 to TRBJ1-1, with D possibly matching TRBD1 (5 bases). Trimming left V 5 bases short and J 7 bases short, with 14 bases between. CDR3 length equals 13 residues. CDR3 protein: CASSLVRGVEAFF. As DNA, the CDR3 is TGTGCCAGCAGTCTAGTCCGGGGCGTTGAAGCTTTCTTT.

The chain combines TRBV5-5 with TRBJ2-3; possible D gene TRBD1, 5 bases. Trimming removed 2 bases from V and 4 bases from J, with 14 bases in between. CDR3 length: 15 residues. The germline gives CDR1 SGHKS, CDR2 YYEKEE (reference sequence). CDR3 amino acids: CASSFDQGAPDTQYF. In DNA form, the CDR3 reads TGTGCCAGCAGCTTCGACCAGGGCGCCCCAGATACGCAGTATTTT. The whole variable domain, remainder taken from reference TRBV5-5 and TRBJ2-3, is DAGVTQSPTHLIKTRGQQVTLRCSPISGHKSVSWYQQVLGQGPQFIFQYYEKEERGRGNFPDRFSARQFPNYSSELNVNALLLGDSALYLCASSFDQGAPDTQYFGPGTRLTVL.

This clonotype was counted only a few times. This rearrangement joins TRBV12-3 or TRBV12-4 to TRBJ2-3, with D unresolved. The CDR3 totals 13 residues. The ends were cut back, 10 bases at V and 0 bases at J, with 11 bases in the middle. In DNA form, the CDR3 reads TGTGCCACCAGAAAAACTAGCACAGATACGCAGTATTTT. Translated: CATRKTSTDTQYF.

This clonotype occurred many times. The rearrangement uses TRBV29-1 and TRBJ2-1; 9 bases are shared with TRBD2. V lost 7 bases and J lost 4; bases outside the gene matches: 8. Germline lookup yields CDR1 SQVTM and CDR2 ANQGSEA. This CDR3 has 14 amino acids. Here the CDR3 DNA reads TGCAGCGGCCAGACTAGCGGTCCTTACAATGAGCAGTTCTTC. Its protein product is CSGQTSGPYNEQFF.

At least ten counts were recorded for this clonotype. V is TRBV2 and J is TRBJ2-7; D is unclear. V was pared by 1 base and J by 2 bases, with 9 bases between. CDR1 and CDR2 from the germline V gene are SNHLY and FYNNEI. The CDR3 runs to 14 residues. CDR3 loop: CASSEGIGPYEQYF. The CDR3 coding sequence is TGTGCCAGCAGTGAAGGCATAGGACCCTACGAGCAGTACTTC. The complete variable domain, with remaining parts taken from reference TRBV2 and TRBJ2-7, reads EPEVTQTPSHQVTQMGQEVILRCVPISNHLYFYWYRQILGQKVEFLVSFYNNEISEKSEIFDDQFSVERPDGSNFTLKIRSTKLEDSAMYFCASSEGIGPYEQYFGPGTRLTVT.

This clonotype has only a few counts. The J gene is TRBJ1-5, the V gene TRBV2; weak D call: TRBD1 (5 bases). The ends were cut back, 3 bases at V and 2 bases at J, with 14 bases in the middle. This CDR3 comprises 16 residues. CDR1 SNHLY and CDR2 FYNNEI come from the germline V gene. This CDR3 reads CASSDPGLVGNQPQHF. In DNA, the CDR3 is TGTGCCAGCAGTGACCCGGGGCTGGTCGGCAATCAGCCCCAGCATTTT. Combining the CDR3 with reference TRBV2 and TRBJ1-5 gives the whole variable domain EPEVTQTPSHQVTQMGQEVILRCVPISNHLYFYWYRQILGQKVEFLVSFYNNEISEKSEIFDDQFSVERPDGSNFTLKIRSTKLEDSAMYFCASSDPGLVGNQPQHFGDGTRLSIL.

This clonotype was counted only a few times. The chain is built from TRBV11-2 and TRBJ1-4, with 8 positions matching TRBD1. The CDR3 contains 17 residues. The germline gives CDR1 SGHAT, CDR2 FQNNGV. Trimming removed 5 bases from V and 0 bases from J; junction bases left unmatched: 8. The CDR3 sequence: CASSVRGRPATNEKLFF. CDR3 bases: TGTGCCAGCAGCGTCAGGGGGCGGCCTGCAACTAATGAAAAACTGTTTTTT.

This clonotype was recorded many times. The chain employs TRBV12-3 or TRBV12-4 and TRBJ1-5; D is perhaps TRBD1 (6 bases). CDR3 length equals 13 residues. V was trimmed by 6 bases and J by 2 bases, leaving 8 bases between them. CDR3 in amino acids: CASRQGGNQPQHF. The CDR3 region has the DNA TGTGCCAGCAGACAGGGAGGCAATCAGCCCCAGCATTTT.

The rearrangement uses TRBV18 and TRBJ2-7; D is undetermined. The CDR3 runs 16 residues. V shed 3 bases and J shed 3 bases, with 18 bases lying between them. CDR1 KGHSH and CDR2 LQKENI come from the germline V gene. The CDR3 here is CASSPSRAIFLYEQYF. Here the CDR3 DNA reads TGTGCCAGCTCACCTTCGAGAGCGATTTTCCTCTACGAGCAGTACTTC.

The J gene is TRBJ2-7, the V gene TRBV5-4; D is uncertain. The CDR3 length is 20 residues. Deletions cut 0 bases from V and 0 bases from J, with 25 bases between. Germline V gives CDR1 SGHNT, CDR2 YYREEE (reference sequence). The CDR3, as DNA: TGTGCCAGCAGCTTGGCCGAAGGTACTATCCCGTTTCGAAGCTCCTACGAGCAGTACGTC. Amino acid sequence: CASSLAEGTIPFRSSYEQYV.

The DNA of the CDR3 is TGTGCCAGCAGCCTTGGAGGGAGGGCCATCTACGAGCAGTACTTC. Amino acids: CASSLGGRAIYEQYF. The V call is TRBV7-9, the J call TRBJ2-7; 7 bases are a match to TRBD2. The CDR3 has 15 amino acids. V gave up 5 bases and J gave up 3 bases; unmatched junction bases: 10. Looked up from germline, CDR1 is SEHNR and CDR2 is FQNEAQ (reference sequence). Using reference TRBV7-9 and TRBJ2-7 for the parts outside the CDR3, the full variable domain is DTGVSQNPRHKITKRGQNVTFRCDPISEHNRLYWYRQTLGQGPEFLTYFQNEAQLEKSRLLSDRFSAERPKGSFSTLEIQRTEQGDSAMYLCASSLGGRAIYEQYFGPGTRLTVT.

This clonotype was observed a handful of times. The chain couples TRBV28 to TRBJ1-1; 9 nucleotides match TRBD1. In germline, CDR1 is MDHEN, CDR2 SYDVKM. Germline trimming cut 8 bases from V and 2 bases from J; bases unmatched to any gene: 18. The CDR3 totals 18 residues. The CDR3 protein is CASSRGGWTGVFNTEAFF. The CDR3 DNA is TGTGCCAGCTCCCGAGGAGGTTGGACAGGGGTTTTCAACACTGAAGCTTTCTTT.

This clonotype occurred many times. The CDR3 sequence is CASSHRDLNEKLFF. CDR3 bases: TGTGCCAGCAGTCACAGGGACCTTAATGAAAAACTGTTTTTT. The chain links TRBV12-3 or TRBV12-4 to TRBJ1-4; tentative D call: TRBD1 (6 bases). The V end lost 5 bases, the J end lost 4 bases, and 11 bases lay between the germline ends. The CDR3 sequence is 14 residues long.

The table lists this clonotype with many counts. This chain links TRBV3-1 with TRBJ2-4; possibly TRBD2 for D (6 bases). Germline-derived CDR1 and CDR2 are LGHDT and YNNKEL (reference sequence). V lost 1 base and J lost 9, with 19 bases in between. The CDR3 runs to 16 residues. The CDR3 DNA is TGTGCCAGCAGCCAAGCAGGATCGACTCGGGGAGGCATTCAGTACTTC. The encoded protein is CASSQAGSTRGGIQYF. Variable domain in full (rest from reference TRBV3-1 and TRBJ2-4): DTAVSQTPKYLVTQMGNDKSIKCEQNLGHDTMYWYKQDSKKFLKIMFSYNNKELIINETVPNRFSPKSPDKAHLNLHINSLELGDSAVYFCASSQAGSTRGGIQYFGAGTRLSVL.

This clonotype came up many times. The J gene is TRBJ2-7, the V gene TRBV5-8; 7 bases agree with TRBD1. Trimming removed 4 bases from V and 2 bases from J; junction bases left unmatched: 3. The CDR3 runs 13 residues. Germline CDR1 SGHTS, CDR2 YDEGEE. The CDR3 region is CASSADRAYEQYF. The CDR3 bases are TGTGCCAGCAGCGCAGACAGGGCCTACGAGCAGTACTTC. Full variable domain (outside the CDR3, taken from reference TRBV5-8 and TRBJ2-7): EAGVTQSPTHLIKTRGQQATLRCSPISGHTSVYWYQQALGLGLQFLLWYDEGEERNRGNFPPRFSGRQFPNYSSELNVNALELEDSALYLCASSADRAYEQYFGPGTRLTVT.

This chain joins TRBV29-1 and TRBJ2-7, with TRBD1 matching over 9 bases. CDR1 and CDR2 from the germline V gene are SQVTM and ANQGSEA. V dropped 5 bases and J dropped 6; count of bases not matched to a gene: 11. The CDR3 totals 14 residues. The CDR3 bases are TGCAGCGTTTCCTCCGGGACAGGGCCTGGCGAGCAGTACTTC. Translated: CSVSSGTGPGEQYF.

This clonotype was detected ten times or more. The chain couples TRBV7-2 to TRBJ2-5; TRBD1 might be the D (6 bases). CDR1 is SGHTA, CDR2 FQGNSA, per germline. Trimming shortened V by 2 bases and J by 2 bases, and 9 bases separated the two germline ends. CDR3 length equals 14 residues. CDR3 region: CASSLQQGQETQYF. CDR3 in DNA: TGTGCCAGCAGCTTACAACAGGGACAAGAGACCCAGTACTTC.

This clonotype has at least ten counts. The rearrangement links TRBV20-1 to TRBJ2-7, with D possibly called TRBD1 or TRBD2 (5 bases each). CDR1 is DFQATT and CDR2 is SNEGSKA in the germline V gene (reference sequence). V was trimmed by 5 bases and J by 4 bases, leaving 9 bases between them. CDR3 length: 11 amino acids. CDR3 coding DNA: TGCAGTGCTGGGGACGGGTACGAGCAGTACGTC. It translates to CSAGDGYEQYV.

This clonotype has a handful of counts. The V gene is TRBV20-1, the J gene TRBJ1-4; no reliable D call. The CDR3 contains 14 residues. Germline V gives CDR1 DFQATT, CDR2 SNEGSKA (reference sequence). The V and J ends lost 1 base and 8 bases respectively, with 14 bases between them. CDR3 amino acids: CSARVWTPREKLFF. CDR3 nucleotides: TGCAGTGCTAGAGTGTGGACCCCGAGAGAAAAACTGTTTTTT.